The 19 T cell receptor beta chains below all came from one sample that was sequenced in a study of T-cell reconstitution after alpha-beta-depleted transplantation in children. Preparation of the TCRbeta library used unique molecular identifiers. TCRdb reanalysed the PCR reads using MiXCR and keeps one entry per CDR3 protein. Of more than 200,000 distinct CDR3 sequences in the sample, more than 20% were seen once. The starting material was PBMCs, obtained before TCRalphabeta/CD19-depleted stem cell transplant. These receptors were obtained from a girl aged 2 to 10 with Fanconi anemia, due to receive a stem cell transplant.

The chain carries TRBV29-1 and TRBJ2-1; 10 nucleotides match TRBD2. Germline-derived CDR1 and CDR2 are SQVTM and ANQGSEA. This CDR3 contains 20 residues. The V gene end was trimmed by 2 bases and the J gene end by 4 bases; junction bases not matched to a gene: 20. CDR3 in amino acids: CSVERELWGTSDLVYNEQFF. The CDR3 DNA follows: TGCAGCGTTGAAAGGGAGTTGTGGGGGACTAGCGATTTGGTTTACAATGAGCAGTTCTTC.

J is TRBJ1-1 and V is TRBV7-9, with D maybe TRBD1 (6 bases). The CDR3 is made up of 15 amino acids. Germline loops: CDR1 SEHNR, CDR2 FQNEAQ (reference sequence). Deletions cut 5 bases from V and 0 bases from J, with 13 bases between. The DNA of the CDR3 is TGTGCCAGCAGCCATTCGACAGGATTGAACACTGAAGCTTTCTTT. This translates into CASSHSTGLNTEAFF.

This clonotype was recorded at least ten times. The rearrangement joins TRBV7-2 to TRBJ1-6; perhaps TRBD1 as D (5 bases). Germline V gene lookup returns CDR1 SGHTA and CDR2 FQGNSA. V was trimmed by 4 bases and J by 9 bases, leaving 22 bases between them. The CDR3 contains 17 residues. This CDR3 is CASSWPIRGGKGSPLHF. CDR3 in DNA: TGTGCCAGCAGCTGGCCGATCCGGGGGGGGAAAGGTTCACCCCTCCACTTT.

The chain uses TRBV27 and TRBJ2-7; 9 bases line up with TRBD1. Losses at the gene ends were 0 bases for V and 3 bases for J; bases not matched to a gene: 6. The CDR3 loop spans 16 amino acids. The germline V gene encodes CDR1 MNHEY and CDR2 SMNVEV (reference sequence). DNA for the CDR3: TGTGCCAGCAGTTTATCCCCCGGGACAGGGAACTACGAGCAGTACTTC. Encoded protein: CASSLSPGTGNYEQYF.

This clonotype was recorded many times. The V gene is TRBV28, the J gene TRBJ2-1; 9 bases are a match to TRBD2. In germline, CDR1 is MDHEN, CDR2 SYDVKM. This CDR3 is 13 amino acids long. With V trimmed by 6 bases and J by 9 bases, 6 bases remained unmatched. The CDR3 region is CASRSSGKSEQFF. As DNA, the CDR3 is TGTGCCAGCAGATCTAGCGGGAAGAGTGAGCAGTTCTTC.

This clonotype was counted ten times or more. CDR3 loop: CSVGVSYEQYF. CDR3 DNA sequence: TGCAGCGTTGGGGTCTCCTACGAGCAGTACTTC. The chain has TRBV29-1 and TRBJ2-7, with D unclear. This CDR3 has 11 residues. The germline CDR1 and CDR2 sequences are SQVTM and ANQGSEA. V was clipped by 4 bases and J by 0 bases, with 4 bases between them.

In its sample, this clonotype was seen many times. The chain carries TRBV7-2 and TRBJ2-5; the D is unclear. V was cut by 3 bases and J by 5 bases, with 10 bases left in between. Germline V gives CDR1 SGHTA, CDR2 FQGNSA. The CDR3 runs to 13 residues. The CDR3 bases are TGTGCCAGCAGCTTTGCTGGGTTGGAGACCCAGTACTTC. Translating gives CASSFAGLETQYF.

In its sample, this clonotype was seen a few times. The rearrangement joins TRBV2 to TRBJ1-3; D unresolved. Germline assignment: CDR1 SNHLY and CDR2 FYNNEI. The ends were cut back, 2 bases at V and 1 base at J, with 9 bases in the middle. The CDR3 sequence is 15 residues long. The CDR3 loop is CASSEQPHSGNTIYF. In DNA form, the CDR3 reads TGTGCCAGCAGTGAACAACCCCATTCTGGAAACACCATATATTTT.

The rearrangement joins TRBV7-2 to TRBJ1-1; 9 nucleotides line up with TRBD1. Germline lookup yields CDR1 SGHTA and CDR2 FQGNSA. The CDR3 covers 14 residues. V dropped 4 bases and J dropped 4; count of bases not matched to a gene: 4. DNA for the CDR3: TGTGCCAGCAGCTCCCGGGACAGGGCCACTGAAGCTTTCTTT. Encoded protein: CASSSRDRATEAFF.

This clonotype has at least ten counts. The chain couples TRBV29-1 to TRBJ1-1, with D hard to call. Looked up from germline, CDR1 is SQVTM and CDR2 is ANQGSEA. The CDR3 loop spans 13 amino acids. Deletions cut 7 bases from V and 5 bases from J, with 17 bases between. CDR3 in DNA: TGCAGCGCCTTCCGATGGGGAACAACTGAAGCTTTCTTT. It yields the protein CSAFRWGTTEAFF.

The CDR3 reads CASSKVGNQYF. The CDR3 region has the DNA TGTGCCAGCAGCAAAGTTGGGAACCAGTACTTC. The J gene is TRBJ2-5, the V gene TRBV21-1. TRBV21-1 is a listed pseudogene. The length of the CDR3 is 11 residues.

This clonotype was detected a few times. The chain links TRBV25-1 to TRBJ2-7; D gene uncertain. In germline, CDR1 is MGHDK, CDR2 SYGVNS. V was cut by 5 bases and J by 3 bases, with 11 bases left in between. There are 13 residues in the CDR3. This CDR3 reads CASSNPISYEQYF. DNA of the CDR3: TGTGCCAGCAGTAACCCCATCAGCTACGAGCAGTACTTC.

The V gene is TRBV20-1, the J gene TRBJ2-2; D is unclear. CDR1 and CDR2 from the germline V gene are DFQATT and SNEGSKA (reference sequence). Between the trimmed V and J ends, which lost 4 bases and 4 bases, there was a span of 13 bases. This CDR3 is built from 14 residues. The CDR3 DNA reads TGCAGTGCTACCCCCTTACGTTGCACCGGGGAGCTGTTTTTT. As protein: CSATPLRCTGELFF.

At least ten counts were recorded for this clonotype. V usage is TRBV10-3 and J usage is TRBJ2-5; 9 bases fit TRBD1. The CDR3 length is 14 residues. CDR1 ENHRY and CDR2 SYGVKD come from the germline V gene. Trimming took 6 bases from V and 2 from J; bases not matched to a gene: 4. The CDR3 loop reads CAISHGTGQETQYF. CDR3 nucleotide sequence: TGTGCCATCAGCCACGGGACAGGGCAAGAGACCCAGTACTTC.

This clonotype was seen ten or more times. The CDR3 loop is CASSESGGQNIQYF. The CDR3 region has the DNA TGTGCCAGCAGTGAGTCAGGGGGTCAAAACATTCAGTACTTC. The V call is TRBV25-1, the J call TRBJ2-4, with 7 bases fitting TRBD1. The CDR3 is 14 amino acids. Germline V lookup: CDR1 MGHDK, CDR2 SYGVNS. With V trimmed by 3 bases and J by 5 bases, 4 bases remained unmatched.

This clonotype was counted at least ten times. This chain joins TRBV29-1 and TRBJ2-7, with TRBD1 matching over 8 bases. The CDR3 totals 14 residues. In germline, CDR1 is SQVTM, CDR2 ANQGSEA. Trimming cost V 4 bases and J 3 bases; bases outside gene matches: 8. Here the CDR3 reads CSVGGTGLHYEQYF. The CDR3 region has the DNA TGCAGCGTTGGCGGGACAGGCCTCCACTACGAGCAGTACTTC.

J is TRBJ2-7 and V is TRBV20-1, with D maybe TRBD1 (5 bases). CDR3 length: 11 residues. Trimming took 5 bases from V and 6 from J, leaving 11 bases between them. CDR1 is DFQATT and CDR2 is SNEGSKA in the germline V gene (reference sequence). The CDR3 loop reads CSALTGSEQYF. DNA of the CDR3: TGCAGTGCTCTTACAGGTAGCGAGCAGTACTTC.

Only a few counts were recorded for this clonotype. The chain is built from TRBV7-6 and TRBJ1-5; D not certain. Germline CDR1 is SGHVS and CDR2 is FNYEAQ. This CDR3 contains 16 residues. Trimming removed 1 base at V and 2 bases at J, with 12 bases between. CDR3 sequence: CASSLGGALGNQPQHF. The DNA of the CDR3 is TGTGCCAGCAGCTTAGGGGGAGCCTTAGGCAATCAGCCCCAGCATTTT.

The gene calls are TRBV5-1 and TRBJ2-7; D tentatively fits TRBD1 or TRBD2 (8 bases each). The CDR3 is made up of 15 amino acids. V was cut by 4 bases and J by 4 bases, with 18 bases left in between. Germline values: CDR1 SGHRS, CDR2 YFSETQ. The CDR3 DNA follows: TGCGCCAGCAGCCCGGGGGGGAACAGGGGGTACGAGCAGTACTTC. Protein product: CASSPGGNRGYEQYF.